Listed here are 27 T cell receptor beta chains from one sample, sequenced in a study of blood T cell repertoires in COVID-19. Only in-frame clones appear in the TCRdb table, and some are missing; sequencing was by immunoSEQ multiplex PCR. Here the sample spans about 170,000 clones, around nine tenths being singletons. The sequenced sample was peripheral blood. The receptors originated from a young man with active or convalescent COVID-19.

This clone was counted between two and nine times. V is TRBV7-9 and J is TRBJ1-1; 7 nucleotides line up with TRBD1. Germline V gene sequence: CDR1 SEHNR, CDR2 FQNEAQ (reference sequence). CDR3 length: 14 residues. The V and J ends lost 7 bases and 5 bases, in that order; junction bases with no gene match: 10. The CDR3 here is CASTTTGRRTEAFF. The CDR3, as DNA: TGTGCCAGCACCACGACAGGGCGTCGGACTGAAGCTTTCTTT. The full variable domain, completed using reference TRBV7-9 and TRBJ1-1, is DTGVSQNPRHKITKRGQNVTFRCDPISEHNRLYWYRQTLGQGPEFLTYFQNEAQLEKSRLLSDRFSAERPKGSFSTLEIQRTEQGDSAMYLCASTTTGRRTEAFFGQGTRLTVV.

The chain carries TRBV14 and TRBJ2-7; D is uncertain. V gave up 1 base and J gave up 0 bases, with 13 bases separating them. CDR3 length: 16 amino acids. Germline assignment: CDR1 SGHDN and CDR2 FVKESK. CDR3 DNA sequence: TGTGCCAGCAGCCAAGTTAACAGTTACTTCTCCTACGAGCAGTACTTC. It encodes CASSQVNSYFSYEQYF.

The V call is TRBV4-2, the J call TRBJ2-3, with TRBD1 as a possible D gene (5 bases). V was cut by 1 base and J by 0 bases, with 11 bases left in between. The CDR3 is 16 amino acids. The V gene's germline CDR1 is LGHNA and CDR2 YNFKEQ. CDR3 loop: CASSQVGELSTDTQYF. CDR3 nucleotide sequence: TGTGCCAGCAGCCAAGTAGGGGAATTGAGCACAGATACGCAGTATTTT.

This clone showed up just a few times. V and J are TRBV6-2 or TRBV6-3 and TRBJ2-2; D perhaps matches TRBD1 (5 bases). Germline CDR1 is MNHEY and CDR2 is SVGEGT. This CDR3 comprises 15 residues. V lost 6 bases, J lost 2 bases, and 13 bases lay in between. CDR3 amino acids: CASSLLDINTGELFF. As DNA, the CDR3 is TGTGCCAGCAGCCTCCTGGACATTAACACCGGGGAGCTGTTTTTT.

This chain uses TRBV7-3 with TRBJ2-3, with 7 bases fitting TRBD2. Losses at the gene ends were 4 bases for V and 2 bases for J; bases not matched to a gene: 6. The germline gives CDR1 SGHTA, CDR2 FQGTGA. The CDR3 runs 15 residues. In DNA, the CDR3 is TGTGCCAGCAGCTATGGGAGGGCTTCCACAGATACGCAGTATTTT. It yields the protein CASSYGRASTDTQYF.

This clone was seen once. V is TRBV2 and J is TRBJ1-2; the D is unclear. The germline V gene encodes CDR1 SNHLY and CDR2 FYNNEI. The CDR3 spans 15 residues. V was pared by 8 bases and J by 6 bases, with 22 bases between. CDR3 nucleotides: TGTGCCAGCCTTCCGGGTGAATGGTTTACGAATGGCTACACCTTC. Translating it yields CASLPGEWFTNGYTF.

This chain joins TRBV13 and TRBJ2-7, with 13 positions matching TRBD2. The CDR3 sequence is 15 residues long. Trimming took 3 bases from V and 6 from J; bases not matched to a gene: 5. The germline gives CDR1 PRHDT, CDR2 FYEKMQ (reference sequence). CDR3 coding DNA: TGTGCCAGCAGCTTGCTCCGGACTAGCGGGAGCGAGCAGTACTTC. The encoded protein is CASSLLRTSGSEQYF.

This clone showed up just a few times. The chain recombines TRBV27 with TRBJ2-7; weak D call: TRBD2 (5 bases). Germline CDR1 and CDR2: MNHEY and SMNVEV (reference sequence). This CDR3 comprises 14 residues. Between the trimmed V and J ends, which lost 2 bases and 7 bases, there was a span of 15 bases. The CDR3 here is CASSLASSVGEQYF. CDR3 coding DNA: TGTGCCAGCAGTTTAGCTAGCAGTGTCGGGGAGCAGTACTTC.

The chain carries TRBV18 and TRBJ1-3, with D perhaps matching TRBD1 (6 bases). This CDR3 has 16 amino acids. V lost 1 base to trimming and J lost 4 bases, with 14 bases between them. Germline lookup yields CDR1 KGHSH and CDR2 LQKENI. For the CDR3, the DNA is TGTGCCAGCTCACCACTGGACAGTTCATCGGGAAACACCATATATTTT. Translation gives CASSPLDSSSGNTIYF.

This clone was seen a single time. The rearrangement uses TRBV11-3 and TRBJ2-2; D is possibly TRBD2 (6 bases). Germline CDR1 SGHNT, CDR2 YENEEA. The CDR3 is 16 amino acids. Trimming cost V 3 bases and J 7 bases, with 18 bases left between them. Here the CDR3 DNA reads TGTGCCAGCAGCTTCCCTTCGGGAGACTATGGCGGGGAGCTGTTTTTT. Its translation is CASSFPSGDYGGELFF.

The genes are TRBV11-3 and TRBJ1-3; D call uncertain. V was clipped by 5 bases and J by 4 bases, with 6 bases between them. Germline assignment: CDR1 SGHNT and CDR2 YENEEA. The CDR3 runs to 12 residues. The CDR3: CASSQQGNTIYF. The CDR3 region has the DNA TGTGCCAGCAGCCAACAGGGAAACACCATATATTTT.

CDR3 DNA sequence: TGTGCCAGCAGCCTCCGGAGGAGAGATAACACTGAAGCTTTCTTT. Protein: CASSLRRRDNTEAFF. V and J are TRBV5-8 and TRBJ1-1; D is ambiguous. Germline values: CDR1 SGHTS, CDR2 YDEGEE. The CDR3 is 15 residues long. V lost 4 bases, J lost 2 bases, and 15 bases lay in between.

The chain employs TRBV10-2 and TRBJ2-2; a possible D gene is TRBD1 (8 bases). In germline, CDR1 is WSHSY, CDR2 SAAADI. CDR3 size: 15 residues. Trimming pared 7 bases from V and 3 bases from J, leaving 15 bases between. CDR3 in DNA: TGCGCCAGCAACAGACAGGGGAGGGACACCGGGGAGCTGTTTTTT. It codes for CASNRQGRDTGELFF.

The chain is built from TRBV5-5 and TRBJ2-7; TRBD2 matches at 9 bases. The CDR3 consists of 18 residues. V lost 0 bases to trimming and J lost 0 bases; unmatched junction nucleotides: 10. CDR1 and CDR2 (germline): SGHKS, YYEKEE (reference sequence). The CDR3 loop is CASSLEAGLAASSYEQYF. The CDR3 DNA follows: TGTGCCAGCAGCTTGGAGGCGGGACTAGCTGCGAGCTCCTACGAGCAGTACTTC.

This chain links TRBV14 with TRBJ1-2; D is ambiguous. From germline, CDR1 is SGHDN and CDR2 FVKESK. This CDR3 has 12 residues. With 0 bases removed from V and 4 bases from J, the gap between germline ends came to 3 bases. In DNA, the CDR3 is TGTGCCAGCAGCCAAGACAGCTATGGCTACACCTTC. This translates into CASSQDSYGYTF.

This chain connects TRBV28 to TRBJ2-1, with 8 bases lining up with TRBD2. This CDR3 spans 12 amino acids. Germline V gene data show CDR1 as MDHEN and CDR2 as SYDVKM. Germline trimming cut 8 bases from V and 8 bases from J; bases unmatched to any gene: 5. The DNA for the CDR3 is TGTGCCAGCCTGGGACTAGAGTATGAGCAGTTCTTC. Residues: CASLGLEYEQFF.

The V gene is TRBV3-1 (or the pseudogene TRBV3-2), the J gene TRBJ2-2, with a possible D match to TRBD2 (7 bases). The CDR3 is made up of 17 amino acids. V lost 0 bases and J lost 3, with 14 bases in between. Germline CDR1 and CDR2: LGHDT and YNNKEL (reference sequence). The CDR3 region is CASSQDPGGKDTGELFF. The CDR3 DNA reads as TGTGCCAGCAGCCAAGACCCGGGGGGCAAGGACACCGGGGAGCTGTTTTTT.

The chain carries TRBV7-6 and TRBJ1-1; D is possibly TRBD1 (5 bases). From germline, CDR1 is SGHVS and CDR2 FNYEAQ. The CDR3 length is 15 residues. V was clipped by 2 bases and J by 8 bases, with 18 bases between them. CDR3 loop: CASSLRPFRDLEAFF. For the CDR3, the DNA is TGTGCCAGCAGCTTACGTCCATTTAGGGACTTGGAAGCTTTCTTT.

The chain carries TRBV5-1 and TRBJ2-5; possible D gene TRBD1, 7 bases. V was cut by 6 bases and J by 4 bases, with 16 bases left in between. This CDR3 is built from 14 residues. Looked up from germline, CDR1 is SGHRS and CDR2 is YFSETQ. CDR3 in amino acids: CASKSGGNVETQYF. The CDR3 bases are TGCGCCAGCAAGTCAGGGGGGAATGTAGAGACCCAGTACTTC. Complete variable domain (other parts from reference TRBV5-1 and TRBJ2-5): KAGVTQTPRYLIKTRGQQVTLSCSPISGHRSVSWYQQTPGQGLQFLFEYFSETQRNKGNFPGRFSGRQFSNSRSEMNVSTLELGDSALYLCASKSGGNVETQYFGPGTRLLVL.

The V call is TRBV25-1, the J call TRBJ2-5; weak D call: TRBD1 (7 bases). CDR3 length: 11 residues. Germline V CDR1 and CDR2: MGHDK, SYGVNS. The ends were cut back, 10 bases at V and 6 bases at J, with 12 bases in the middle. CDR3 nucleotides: TGTGCCACTCAGGGGGGCCAGACCCAGTACTTC. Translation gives CATQGGQTQYF.

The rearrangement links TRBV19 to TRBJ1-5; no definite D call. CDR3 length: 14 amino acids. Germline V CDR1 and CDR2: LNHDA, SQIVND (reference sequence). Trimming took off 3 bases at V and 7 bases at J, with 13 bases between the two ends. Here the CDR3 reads CASSMAGGQQPQHF. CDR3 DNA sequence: TGTGCCAGTAGTATGGCAGGTGGTCAACAGCCCCAGCATTTT.

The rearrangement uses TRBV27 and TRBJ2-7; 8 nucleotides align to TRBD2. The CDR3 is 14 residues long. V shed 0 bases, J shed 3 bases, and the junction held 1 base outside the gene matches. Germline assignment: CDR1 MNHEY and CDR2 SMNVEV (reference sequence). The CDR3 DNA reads TGTGCCAGCAGTTTATCCGGGGGGGTCTACGAGCAGTACGTC. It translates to CASSLSGGVYEQYV.

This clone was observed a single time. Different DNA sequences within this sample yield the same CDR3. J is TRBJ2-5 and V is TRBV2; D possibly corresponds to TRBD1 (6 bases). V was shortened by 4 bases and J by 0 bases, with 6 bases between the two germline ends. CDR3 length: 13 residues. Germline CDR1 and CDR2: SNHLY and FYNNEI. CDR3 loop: CASSGTDQETQYF. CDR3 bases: TGTGCCAGCAGTGGGACAGACCAAGAGACCCAGTACTTC.

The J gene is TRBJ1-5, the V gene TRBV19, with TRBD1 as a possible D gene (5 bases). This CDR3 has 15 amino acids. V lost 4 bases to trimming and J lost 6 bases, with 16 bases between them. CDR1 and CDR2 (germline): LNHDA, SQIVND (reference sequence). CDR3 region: CASSNDQGKAQPQHF. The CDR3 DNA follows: TGTGCCAGTAGTAACGACCAGGGCAAGGCTCAGCCCCAGCATTTT. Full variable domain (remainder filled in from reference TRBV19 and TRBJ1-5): DGGITQSPKYLFRKEGQNVTLSCEQNLNHDAMYWYRQDPGQGLRLIYYSQIVNDFQKGDIAEGYSVSREKKESFPLTVTSAQKNPTAFYLCASSNDQGKAQPQHFGDGTRLSIL.

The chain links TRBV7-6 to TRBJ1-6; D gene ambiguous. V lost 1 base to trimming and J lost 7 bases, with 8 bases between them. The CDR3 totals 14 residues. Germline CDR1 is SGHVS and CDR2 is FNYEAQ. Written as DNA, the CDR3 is TGTGCCAGCAGCTTAGGTCCGGGAAATTCACCCCTCCACTTT. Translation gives CASSLGPGNSPLHF.

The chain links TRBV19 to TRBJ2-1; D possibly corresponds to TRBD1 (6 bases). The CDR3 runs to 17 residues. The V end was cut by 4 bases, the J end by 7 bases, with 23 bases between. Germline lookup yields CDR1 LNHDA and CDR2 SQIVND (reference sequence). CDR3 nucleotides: TGTGCCAGTAGTACCCTCCCAGGGGACCCTTTAGGAAATGAGCAGTTCTTC. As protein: CASSTLPGDPLGNEQFF.

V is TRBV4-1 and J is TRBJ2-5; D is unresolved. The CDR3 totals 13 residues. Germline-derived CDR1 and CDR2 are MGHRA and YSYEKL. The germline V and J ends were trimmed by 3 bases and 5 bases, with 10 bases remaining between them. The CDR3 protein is CASSQVAPETQYF. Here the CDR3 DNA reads TGCGCCAGCAGCCAGGTAGCTCCGGAGACCCAGTACTTC.